A selection of T cell receptor beta chains follows, all from one sample in a study of T-cell memory formation after mild COVID-19. One entry per CDR3 protein results from TCRdb running MiXCR on the 5' RACE reads. The repertoire holds about 250,000 distinct CDR3 sequences, with about 17% as singletons. The sequencing input was PBMCs or a T cell subset sorted from them (not recorded which). The receptors derive from a man between 18 and 35 years old who had mild COVID-19 (a few samples of this study predate the infection). Cell type and time point are not known. CDR3s include the opening cysteine and the closing phenylalanine or tryptophan. D genes are given only for firm matches. The size entry is marked missing in some rows and otherwise reads once, few, many or a size class.

NA	14	few	TRBV7-9	TRBJ1-2	TGTGCCAGCAGCTTGGGTGTCTCGCTATATGGCTACACCTTC	CASSLGVSLYGYTF
TRBD2	14	many	TRBV7-3	TRBJ2-1	TGTGCCAGCAGCTTAACCAGCGGGGGAGGTGAGCAGTTCTTC	CASSLTSGGGEQFF
NA	15	NA	TRBV6-5	TRBJ1-5	TGTGCCAGCAGCCAGTCGCGGAGAGGCAATCAGCCCCAGCATTTT	CASSQSRRGNQPQHF
NA	12	many	TRBV10-3	TRBJ2-1	TGTGCCATCAGTGACCGGGGGCGTGAGCAGTTCTTC	CAISDRGREQFF
NA	14	NA	TRBV10-3	TRBJ2-2	TGTGCCATCACCCGACAGGAGAACACCGGGGAGCTGTTTTTT	CAITRQENTGELFF
NA	13	many	TRBV29-1	TRBJ2-1	TGCAGCGTTGCTCAGGGATTCTACAATGAGCAGTTCTTC	CSVAQGFYNEQFF
NA	17	few	TRBV24-1	TRBJ2-5	TGTGCCACCAGTGATTTCGGGACACATGGCGGAAAAGAGACCCAGTACTTC	CATSDFGTHGGKETQYF
NA	14	NA	TRBV6-1	TRBJ1-2	TGTGCCAGCAGTGAAGAAGGGTGGAGCTATGGCTACACCTTC	CASSEEGWSYGYTF
TRBD2	17	few	TRBV7-2	TRBJ2-1	TGTGCCAGCAGCTTGTTAATAGCGGGGGGGCGTGAAGGTGAGCAGTTCTTC	CASSLLIAGGREGEQFF
TRBD1	16	NA	TRBV4-3	TRBJ2-2	TGCGCCAGCAGCCAACTGACAGGGCAGGACACCGGGGAGCTGTTTTTT	CASSQLTGQDTGELFF
TRBD2	15	NA	TRBV29-1	TRBJ2-7	TGCAGCGTGGACCTCGGGGGGTTCCCCTCCTACGAGCAGTACTTC	CSVDLGGFPSYEQYF
NA	11	NA	TRBV25-1	TRBJ2-7	TGTGCCAGCCAAAGGGCAGGGGAGCAGTACTTC	CASQRAGEQYF
TRBD2	16	NA	TRBV9	TRBJ2-5	TGTGCCAGCATCGTATTGGGTAGCGGGGGGTCAGAGACCCAGTACTTC	CASIVLGSGGSETQYF
NA	16	NA	TRBV7-2	TRBJ1-1	TGTGCCAGCAGCTTATTTGGAACCCGTGTGAACACTGAAGCTTTCTTT	CASSLFGTRVNTEAFF
TRBD1	15	NA	TRBV5-1	TRBJ2-5	TGCGCCAGCAGCTTGGCGAAGGGGGCCGATGAGACCCAGTACTTC	CASSLAKGADETQYF
TRBD1	14	NA	TRBV7-9	TRBJ1-1	TGTGCCAGCAGCTCTAGGGACAGGGACACTGAAGCTTTCTTT	CASSSRDRDTEAFF
NA	15	NA	TRBV4-3	TRBJ1-2	TGCGCCAGCAGCCAAGAAAGGGGTGGTGAATATGGCTACACCTTC	CASSQERGGEYGYTF
TRBD2	15	few	TRBV28	TRBJ2-7	TGTGCCAGCAGAGGCGAGACTAGCGGGTCCTACGAGCAGTACTTC	CASRGETSGSYEQYF
NA	16	NA	TRBV5-1	TRBJ2-6	TGCGCCACCGACCGGGACCCAGTGGGTGGGGCCAACGTCCTGACTTTC	CATDRDPVGGANVLTF
NA	17	few	TRBV9	TRBJ2-2	TGTGCCAGCAGCGTAGCCCAGGGGGGGCCGAACACCGGGGAGCTGTTTTTT	CASSVAQGGPNTGELFF
NA	15	NA	TRBV2	TRBJ2-7	TGTGCCAGCTGGAAAAACCGGGTCTCAGCCTACGAGCAGTACTTC	CASWKNRVSAYEQYF
NA	16	NA	TRBV5-1	TRBJ2-3	TGCGCCAGCAGCCAACTGCGTCGGGGGGCCGGGGATACGCAGTATTTT	CASSQLRRGAGDTQYF
NA	15	few	TRBV3-1	TRBJ2-3	TGTGCCAGCAGCTACCTGACAGCTAGCACAGATACGCAGTATTTT	CASSYLTASTDTQYF
NA	15	few	TRBV19	TRBJ1-1	TGTGCCAGTAGTATGGATGGGGCGCTGGGCACTGAAGCTTTCTTT	CASSMDGALGTEAFF
TRBD1	13	NA	TRBV5-1	TRBJ2-7	TGCGCCAGCAGCTTACAGGGGGCTGAAGAGCAGTACTTC	CASSLQGAEEQYF
NA	14	few	TRBV7-6	TRBJ2-5	TGTGCCAGCAGCTCACGACTAGTACGGGAGACCCAGTACTTC	CASSSRLVRETQYF
NA	17	NA	TRBV7-2	TRBJ1-5	TGTGCCAGCAGCACCCCCCTGGCAGGGGTCAGCAATCAGCCCCAGCATTTT	CASSTPLAGVSNQPQHF
TRBD1	13	many	TRBV20-1	TRBJ1-1	TGCAGTGCCTCCGGGACAGCGAACACTGAAGCTTTCTTT	CSASGTANTEAFF
TRBD1	14	NA	TRBV7-9	TRBJ1-6	TGTGCCAGCAGTAGCAGAGGGGGCGGATCACCCCTCCACTTT	CASSSRGGGSPLHF
TRBD1	15	NA	TRBV18	TRBJ1-5	TGTGCCAGCTCCCCAAACAGGGGCGGGGGTCAGCCCCAGCATTTT	CASSPNRGGGQPQHF
NA	13	many	TRBV12-3/TRBV12-4	TRBJ2-3	TGTGCCAGCAGTGTCCTTCTCGCAGATACGCAGTATTTT	CASSVLLADTQYF
TRBD2	17	NA	TRBV7-2	TRBJ2-3	TGTGCCAGCAGCTCCATTATAGCGGGGATGGGCACAGATACGCAGTATTTT	CASSSIIAGMGTDTQYF
TRBD2	15	NA	TRBV5-1	TRBJ2-1	TGCGCCAGCAGCGATAGCGGGGGGGCCTCCCCTGAGCAGTTCTTC	CASSDSGGASPEQFF
TRBD1	13	few	TRBV5-5	TRBJ1-1	TGTGCCAGCAGCTTGTCCATGGGACAGGGGGCTTTCTTT	CASSLSMGQGAFF
TRBD1	13	NA	TRBV6-2/TRBV6-3	TRBJ2-5	TGTGCCAGCAGTGGGACAGGCCAAGAGACCCAGTACTTC	CASSGTGQETQYF
NA	15	few	TRBV7-9	TRBJ2-5	TGTGCCAGCCGCCAAGGGACCCGAATCGGGGAGACCCAGTACTTC	CASRQGTRIGETQYF
NA	15	few	TRBV3-1	TRBJ2-3	TGTGCCAGCAGCCAAGTCGGGGGCGGGGCAGATACGCAGTATTTT	CASSQVGGGADTQYF
NA	16	few	TRBV7-2	TRBJ1-5	TGTGCCAGCAGCTTGGGTGGGCTAATTAGCAATCAGCCCCAGCATTTT	CASSLGGLISNQPQHF
TRBD1	14	NA	TRBV10-3	TRBJ1-4	TGTGCCATCAGCAACGGACAGGGGGGTGAAAAACTGTTTTTT	CAISNGQGGEKLFF
TRBD1	17	NA	TRBV29-1	TRBJ2-6	TGCAGCGTTGACCCCGGGACAGGTCGCTCTGGGGCCAACGTCCTGACTTTC	CSVDPGTGRSGANVLTF
NA	15	few	TRBV4-2	TRBJ1-5	TGTGCCAGCAGCCCCGAGGTCGAGGGCAATCAGCCCCAGCATTTT	CASSPEVEGNQPQHF
NA	14	NA	TRBV29-1	TRBJ2-6	TGCAGCGTTGAAGAAGTCCCTGGGGCCAACGTCCTGACTTTC	CSVEEVPGANVLTF
TRBD1	14	few	TRBV28	TRBJ2-2	TGTGCCAGCAGCATCGGACAGGGGCCCGGGGAGCTGTTTTTT	CASSIGQGPGELFF